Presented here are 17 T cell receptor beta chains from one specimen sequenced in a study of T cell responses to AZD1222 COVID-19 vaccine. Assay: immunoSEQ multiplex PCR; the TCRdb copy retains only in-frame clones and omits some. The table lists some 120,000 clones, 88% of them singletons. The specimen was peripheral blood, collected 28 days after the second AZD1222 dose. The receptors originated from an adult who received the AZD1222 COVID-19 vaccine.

The CDR3 spells CASSPRDTRNTEAFF. In DNA form, the CDR3 reads TGTGCCAGCTCACCTAGGGACACCCGGAACACTGAAGCTTTCTTT. V and J are TRBV18 and TRBJ1-1, with D perhaps matching TRBD1 (6 bases). The CDR3 runs 15 residues. V was shortened by 3 bases and J by 1 base, with 12 bases between the two germline ends. Germline CDR1 is KGHSH and CDR2 is LQKENI.

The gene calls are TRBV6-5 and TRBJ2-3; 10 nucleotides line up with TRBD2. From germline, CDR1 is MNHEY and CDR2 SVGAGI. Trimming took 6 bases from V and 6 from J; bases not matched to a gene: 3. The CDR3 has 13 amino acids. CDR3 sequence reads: CASSTSGVDTQYF. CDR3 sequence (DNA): TGTGCCAGCAGCACTAGCGGGGTCGATACGCAGTATTTT.

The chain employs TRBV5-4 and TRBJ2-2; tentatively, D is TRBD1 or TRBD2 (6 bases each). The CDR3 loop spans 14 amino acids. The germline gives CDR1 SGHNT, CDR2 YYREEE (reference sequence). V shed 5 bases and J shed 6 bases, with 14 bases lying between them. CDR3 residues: CASSMGGVAGELFF. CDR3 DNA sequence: TGTGCCAGCAGTATGGGGGGCGTCGCCGGGGAGCTGTTTTTT.

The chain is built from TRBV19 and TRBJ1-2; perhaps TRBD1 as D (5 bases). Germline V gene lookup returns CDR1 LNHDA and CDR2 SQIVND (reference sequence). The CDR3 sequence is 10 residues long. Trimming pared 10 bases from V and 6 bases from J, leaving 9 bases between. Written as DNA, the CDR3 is TGTGCCACGGGGGATGATGGCTACACCTTC. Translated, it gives CATGDDGYTF.

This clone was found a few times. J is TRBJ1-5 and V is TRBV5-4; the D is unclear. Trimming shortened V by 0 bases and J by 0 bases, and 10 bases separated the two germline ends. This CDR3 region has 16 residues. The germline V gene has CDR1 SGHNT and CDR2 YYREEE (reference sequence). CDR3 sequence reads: CASSLGSVLSNQPQHF. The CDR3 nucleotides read TGTGCCAGCAGCTTGGGGTCGGTTCTTAGCAATCAGCCCCAGCATTTT. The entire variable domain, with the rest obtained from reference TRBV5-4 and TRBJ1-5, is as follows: ETGVTQSPTHLIKTRGQQVTLRCSSQSGHNTVSWYQQALGQGPQFIFQYYREEENGRGNFPPRFSGLQFPNYSSELNVNALELDDSALYLCASSLGSVLSNQPQHFGDGTRLSIL.

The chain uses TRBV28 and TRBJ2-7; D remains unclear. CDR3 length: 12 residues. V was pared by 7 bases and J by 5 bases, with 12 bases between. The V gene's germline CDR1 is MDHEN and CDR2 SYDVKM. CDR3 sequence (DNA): TGTGCCAGCACCTCGGGCTGGGACGAGCAGTACTTC. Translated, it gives CASTSGWDEQYF.

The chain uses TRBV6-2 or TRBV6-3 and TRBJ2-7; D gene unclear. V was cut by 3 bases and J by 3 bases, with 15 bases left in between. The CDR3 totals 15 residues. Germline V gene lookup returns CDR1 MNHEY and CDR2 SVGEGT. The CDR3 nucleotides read TGTGCCAGCAGTTATAACCCCGACGGGCGCTACGAGCAGTACTTC. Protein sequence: CASSYNPDGRYEQYF.

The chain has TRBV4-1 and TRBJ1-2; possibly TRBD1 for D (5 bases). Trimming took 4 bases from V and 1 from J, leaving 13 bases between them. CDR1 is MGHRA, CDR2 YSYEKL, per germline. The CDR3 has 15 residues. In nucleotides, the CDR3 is TGCGCCAGCAGCCGCTCAGGGTTAGGTAACTATGGCTACACCTTC. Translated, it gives CASSRSGLGNYGYTF.

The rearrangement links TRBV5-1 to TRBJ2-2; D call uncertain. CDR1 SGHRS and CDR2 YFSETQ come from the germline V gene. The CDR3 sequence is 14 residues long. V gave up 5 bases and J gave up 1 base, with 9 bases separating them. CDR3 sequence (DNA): TGCGCCAGCAGTAATCCTTGGAACACCGGGGAGCTGTTTTTT. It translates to CASSNPWNTGELFF.

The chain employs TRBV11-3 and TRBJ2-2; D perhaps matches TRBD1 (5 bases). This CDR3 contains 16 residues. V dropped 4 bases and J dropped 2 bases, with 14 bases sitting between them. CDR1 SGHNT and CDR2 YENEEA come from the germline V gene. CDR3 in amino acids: CASSSAPWGNTGELFF. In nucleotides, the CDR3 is TGTGCCAGCAGCTCAGCCCCCTGGGGCAACACCGGGGAGCTGTTTTTT.

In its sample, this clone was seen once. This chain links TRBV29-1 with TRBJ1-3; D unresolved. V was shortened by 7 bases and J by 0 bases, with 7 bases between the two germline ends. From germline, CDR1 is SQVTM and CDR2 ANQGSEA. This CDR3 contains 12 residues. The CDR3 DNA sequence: TGCAGCGCTCGGATCTCTGGAAACACCATATATTTT. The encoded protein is CSARISGNTIYF.

Written as DNA, the CDR3 is TGTGCCAGCAGTGAGTCCCGACTAGCGGGAAGCTACGAGCAGTACTTC. Translated: CASSESRLAGSYEQYF. The chain carries TRBV6-1 and TRBJ2-7; 11 positions agree with TRBD2. This CDR3 has 16 residues. Looked up from germline, CDR1 is MNHNS and CDR2 is SASEGT. Trimming at V came to 3 bases and at J to 3 bases, leaving 7 bases not matched to a gene.

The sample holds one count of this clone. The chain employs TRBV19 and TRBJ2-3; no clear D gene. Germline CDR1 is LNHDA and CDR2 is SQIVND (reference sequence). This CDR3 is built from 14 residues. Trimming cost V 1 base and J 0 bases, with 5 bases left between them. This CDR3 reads CASSIGRSTDTQYF. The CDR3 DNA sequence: TGTGCCAGTAGTATAGGTAGGAGCACAGATACGCAGTATTTT. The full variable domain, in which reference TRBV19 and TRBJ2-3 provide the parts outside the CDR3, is DGGITQSPKYLFRKEGQNVTLSCEQNLNHDAMYWYRQDPGQGLRLIYYSQIVNDFQKGDIAEGYSVSREKKESFPLTVTSAQKNPTAFYLCASSIGRSTDTQYFGPGTRLTVL.

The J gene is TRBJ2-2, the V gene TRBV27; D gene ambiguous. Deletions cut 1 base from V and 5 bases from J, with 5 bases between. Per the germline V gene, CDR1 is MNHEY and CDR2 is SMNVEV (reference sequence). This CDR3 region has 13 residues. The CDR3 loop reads CASSLWFTGELFF. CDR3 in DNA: TGTGCCAGCAGTTTATGGTTTACCGGGGAGCTGTTTTTT.

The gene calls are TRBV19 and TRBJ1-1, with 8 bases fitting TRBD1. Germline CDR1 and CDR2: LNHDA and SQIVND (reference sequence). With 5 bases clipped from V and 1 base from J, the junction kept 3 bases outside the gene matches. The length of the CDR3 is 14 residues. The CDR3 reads CASSPGTGNTEAFF. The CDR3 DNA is TGTGCCAGTAGTCCCGGGACAGGGAACACTGAAGCTTTCTTT.

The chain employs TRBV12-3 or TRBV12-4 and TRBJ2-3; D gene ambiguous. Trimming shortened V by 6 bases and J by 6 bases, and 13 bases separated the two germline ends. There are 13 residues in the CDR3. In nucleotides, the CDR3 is TGTGCCAGCAGACCCCATCGTAGGGATACGCAGTATTTT. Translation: CASRPHRRDTQYF.

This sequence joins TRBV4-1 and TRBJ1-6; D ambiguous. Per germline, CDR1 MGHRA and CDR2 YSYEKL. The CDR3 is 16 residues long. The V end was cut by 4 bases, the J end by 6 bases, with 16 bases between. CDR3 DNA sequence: TGCGCCAGCAGCCTCCCCTTGAGAGGGAGTAATTCACCCCTCCACTTT. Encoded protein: CASSLPLRGSNSPLHF.